The rows below give T cell receptor beta chains drawn from one sample of a study of read filtering for tumor transcriptome and immune sequencing. TCRdb re-analysed the reads in MiXCR, keeping a single row per CDR3 protein. The sample records under 40,000 distinct CDR3 sequences, 12% to 15% being singletons. Sequencing was carried out using a population of CD138-negative cells sorted from bone marrow. The receptors here all came from a donor at least 40 years old with multiple myeloma. Each CDR3 is given with its conserved first and last residue. A D gene is named only where the DNA matches it firmly. Expanded clones are given a class, and other clones once, few, many or no size at all.

>TRBV15|.|TRBJ2-3|TRBD2
TGTGCCACCAGCAGAGATGGCAGCGGGGGCGCAGATACGCAGTATTTT
CATSRDGSGGADTQYF
>TRBV28|many|TRBJ2-5|.
TGTGCCAGCAGTCCCGGACAGCCGGGAAAGACCCAGTACTTC
CASSPGQPGKTQYF
>TRBV11-3|many|TRBJ2-1|.
TGTGCCAGCAGCTTAAGGTCCGGACCCAATGAGCAGTTCTTC
CASSLRSGPNEQFF
>TRBV12-3/TRBV12-4|many|TRBJ2-6|.
TGTGCCAGCAGCCGGGGGCAAAGAGGGGCCAACGTCCTGACTTTC
CASSRGQRGANVLTF
>TRBV28|many|TRBJ2-1|TRBD1
TGTGCCAGCCGAGTCGGGACAGGGGCCTACAATGAGCAGTTCTTC
CASRVGTGAYNEQFF
>TRBV28|many|TRBJ1-5|.
TGTGCCAGCAGTTTTCAGGGGACCTATCAGCCCCAGCATTTT
CASSFQGTYQPQHF
>TRBV20-1|.|TRBJ2-7|TRBD2
TGCAGTGCTAGCCTTCGGTTAGCGGGGGGTAACGAGCAGTACTTC
CSASLRLAGGNEQYF
>TRBV20-1|many|TRBJ1-4|.
TGCAGTGCTACGAGTACTTCAACTAATGAAAAACTGTTTTTT
CSATSTSTNEKLFF
>TRBV5-1|.|TRBJ2-5|TRBD2
TGCGCCAGCAGCTTGGGCCCTAGCGGCATACAAGAGACCCAGTACTTC
CASSLGPSGIQETQYF
>TRBV28|many|TRBJ1-6|.
TGTGCCAGCTCCTTGCCTCCTTCACCCCTCCACTTT
CASSLPPSPLHF
>TRBV7-9|many|TRBJ2-7|.
TGTGCCAGCAGCCCAGGGTTCTACGAGCAGTACTTC
CASSPGFYEQYF
>TRBV29-1|many|TRBJ1-5|.
TGCAGCGTTGTGCTGGGACCAGAATATGGTCAGCCCCAGCATTTT
CSVVLGPEYGQPQHF
>TRBV24-1|many|TRBJ2-5|.
TGTGCCACCAGTCCCACAACAGGAGAAGAGACCCAGTACTTC
CATSPTTGEETQYF
>TRBV9|.|TRBJ1-5|TRBD1
TGTGCCGGCAGCCCGGGGACCTCAGGGGGTCAGCCCCAGCATTTT
CAGSPGTSGGQPQHF
>TRBV5-1|many|TRBJ1-1|.
TGCGCCAGCAGCACCCGGGGAGAGAACACTGAAGCTTTCTTT
CASSTRGENTEAFF
>TRBV2|few|TRBJ2-5|TRBD2
TGTGCCAGCAGTGAAGATGTGGCTAGCGGGGAGACCCAGTACTTC
CASSEDVASGETQYF
>TRBV15|many|TRBJ1-1|TRBD1
TGTGCCACCAGCAGTACAGGGGGCAAGACTGAAGCTTTCTTT
CATSSTGGKTEAFF
>TRBV18|many|TRBJ1-4|.
TGTGCCAGCTCAGCCAACAGGGCCTCGAATGAAAAACTGTTTTTT
CASSANRASNEKLFF
>TRBV9|many|TRBJ2-7|.
TGTGCCAGCAGCGCATGGGACACTAGCTCCTACGAGCAGTACTTC
CASSAWDTSSYEQYF
>TRBV3-1|.|TRBJ2-3|.
TGTGCCAGCGGCCAAGTCACAGATACGCAGTGTTTT
CASGQVTDTQCF
>TRBV20-1|many|TRBJ2-7|.
TGCAGTGCTAGAACCGGCAGCCTTACCCCCTACGAGCAGTACTTC
CSARTGSLTPYEQYF
>TRBV7-3|many|TRBJ2-1|.
TGTGCCAGCAGCCCCGACCCCCCAGGGGCCCAAACTAACAATGAGCAGTTCTTC
CASSPDPPGAQTNNEQFF
>TRBV6-6|few|TRBJ2-1|.
TGTGCCAGCAGTTACGCGGGGTACAATGAGCAGTTCTTC
CASSYAGYNEQFF
>TRBV7-6|many|TRBJ1-1|TRBD1
TGTGCCAGCAGCTTAGGGCAGGGGGCGCGGAACACTGAAGCTTTCTTT
CASSLGQGARNTEAFF
>TRBV27|many|TRBJ1-1|.
TGTGCCAGCAGTTGGGGCACTGAAGCTTTCTTT
CASSWGTEAFF
>TRBV18|.|TRBJ2-2|TRBD1
TGTGCCAGCTCACCTGGACAGGGATCAACCGGGGAGCTGTTTTTT
CASSPGQGSTGELFF